The present T cell receptor beta chain was sequenced within a study of cytomegalovirus exposure and HLA in healthy donors. PCR involved 60 Vbeta and 13 Jbeta primers. The repertoire was sequenced with immunoSEQ multiplex PCR; TCRdb's copy has only in-frame clones and lacks some. The sample includes some 190,000 clones, roughly 82% of them seen just once. Whole-study results and caveats: As was reported, the classifier diagnosed cytomegalovirus status with high specificity and sensitivity. Compared with the roughly 730-donor mean, an Asian-associated ancestry cluster reportedly had fewer N-insertions, according to a later analysis. The authors listed some 160 TCR beta chains as cytomegalovirus-associated. The study reported that TCR beta sequences accurately predicted HLA-A and HLA-B alleles in most subjects.

On this clone itself: Antigen specificity is unknown.

Material: PBMCs. The receptor comes from a middle-aged man in good health and CMV-seronegative.

The CDR3 reads CASSLRGLAGYNEQFF. DNA for the CDR3: TGTGCCAGCAGCTTAAGGGGACTAGCGGGCTACAATGAGCAGTTCTTC. This rearrangement joins TRBV7-8 to TRBJ2-1; TRBD2 matches at 12 bases. The germline V gene has CDR1 SGHVS and CDR2 FQNEAQ. J lost 3 bases, V lost 2 bases, and 2 bases had no gene match. CDR3 length equals 16 residues. Based on the CDR3 plus reference TRBV7-8 and TRBJ2-1, the full variable domain is GAGVSQSPRYKVAKRGQDVALRCDPISGHVSLFWYQQALGQGPEFLTYFQNEAQLDKSGLPSDRFFAERPEGSVSTLKIQRTQQEDSAVYLCASSLRGLAGYNEQFFGPGTRLTVL.